This passage covers 20 T cell receptor beta chains from one sample sequenced in a study of blood T cell repertoires in COVID-19. Using immunoSEQ multiplex PCR, the repertoire was profiled, and TCRdb retains in-frame clones only, with some absent. This sample has approximately 270,000 clones, with just under 90% found just once. Sequencing was performed on PBMCs or T cells enriched from blood (not recorded which). These receptors were taken from a woman in her thirties with acute COVID-19.

In its sample, this clone was seen once. The chain carries TRBV4-1 and TRBJ1-2; 12 bases are shared with TRBD1. J was trimmed by 4 bases and V by 6 bases; bases with no gene match: 6. The CDR3 totals 15 residues. Germline V CDR1 and CDR2: MGHRA, YSYEKL. The CDR3 sequence: CASSPGTGGAYGYTF. The CDR3 bases are TGCGCCAGCAGTCCCGGGACAGGGGGCGCCTATGGCTACACCTTC.

The chain is built from TRBV28 and TRBJ2-7, with D possibly being TRBD2 (6 bases). The V gene lost 6 bases and the J gene lost 0 bases, with 9 bases spanning the gap. The germline CDR1 and CDR2 sequences are MDHEN and SYDVKM. This CDR3 contains 13 residues. The CDR3 protein is CASSIAASYEQYF. In DNA, the CDR3 is TGTGCCAGCAGCATAGCGGCCTCCTACGAGCAGTACTTC.

The genes are TRBV11-2 and TRBJ2-7; 9 nucleotides agree with TRBD1. Germline CDR1 SGHAT, CDR2 FQNNGV. V lost 0 bases and J lost 6; bases outside the gene matches: 9. This CDR3 is 16 amino acids long. The CDR3 DNA follows: TGTGCCAGCAGCTTAGAGGGACAGGGATCGTATTGCGAGCAGTACTTC. Translation gives CASSLEGQGSYCEQYF.

This clone has only a few counts. This chain joins TRBV6-2 or TRBV6-3 and TRBJ2-7, with 8 positions matching TRBD2. Germline values: CDR1 MNHEY, CDR2 SVGEGT. V lost 2 bases to trimming and J lost 4 bases; unmatched junction nucleotides: 7. The CDR3 is made up of 15 amino acids. For the CDR3, the DNA is TGTGCCAGCAGTTACGTCCTAGCGGGCCAATACGAGCAGTACTTC. This translates into CASSYVLAGQYEQYF.

The J gene is TRBJ1-5, the V gene TRBV19; D remains unclear. The CDR3 is made up of 16 amino acids. V lost 4 bases to trimming and J lost 1 base, with 14 bases between them. Germline lookup yields CDR1 LNHDA and CDR2 SQIVND (reference sequence). In DNA form, the CDR3 reads TGTGCCAGTAGTAGCGCAACATGGAGGAGCAATCAGCCCCAGCATTTT. It is translated as CASSSATWRSNQPQHF.

The rearrangement links TRBV28 to TRBJ1-2; D remains ambiguous. Germline loops: CDR1 MDHEN, CDR2 SYDVKM. The CDR3 is 17 residues long. Between the trimmed V and J ends, which lost 3 bases and 0 bases, there was a span of 17 bases. Here the CDR3 reads CASSFGLEHTTNYGYTF. The CDR3 DNA sequence: TGTGCCAGCAGTTTTGGATTGGAGCATACCACTAACTATGGCTACACCTTC.

The chain links TRBV19 to TRBJ2-1, with 11 bases aligning to TRBD2. CDR3 length equals 17 residues. Germline values: CDR1 LNHDA, CDR2 SQIVND (reference sequence). The V segment lost 3 bases and the J segment 1 base; nucleotides outside the gene matches: 5. Here the CDR3 reads CASSMLSSGRSYNEQFF. CDR3 nucleotide sequence: TGTGCCAGTAGTATGCTTTCTAGCGGGAGGTCCTACAATGAGCAGTTCTTC.

V gene TRBV4-3 combines with J gene TRBJ1-2, with a tentative D call TRBD1 (6 bases). CDR1 is LGHNA and CDR2 is YSLEER in the germline V gene. Trimming pared 0 bases from V and 1 base from J, leaving 9 bases between. The length of the CDR3 is 15 residues. CDR3 protein: CASSQDRGGNYGYTF. DNA of the CDR3: TGCGCCAGCAGCCAAGATCGAGGGGGTAACTATGGCTACACCTTC.

This clone was seen just once. The CDR3 bases are TGTGCCAGCAGGGAACAGGGTCGCAATCAGCCCCAGCATTTT. It yields the protein CASREQGRNQPQHF. The gene calls are TRBV2 and TRBJ1-5, with D maybe TRBD1 (6 bases). Germline CDR1 is SNHLY and CDR2 is FYNNEI. Trimming left V 6 bases short and J 2 bases short, with 11 bases between. The CDR3 is 14 amino acids.

This clone was seen once. The chain links TRBV7-8 to TRBJ1-1, with no clear D. This CDR3 region has 15 residues. Germline V gene data show CDR1 as SGHVS and CDR2 as FQNEAQ. Trimming cost V 5 bases and J 4 bases, with 17 bases left between them. CDR3 amino acids: CASSPLVGSATEAFF. As DNA, the CDR3 is TGTGCCAGCAGCCCCTTGGTCGGTAGTGCCACTGAAGCTTTCTTT.

CDR3 region: CASAHRTDKETQYF. CDR3 bases: TGTGCCAGCGCCCACCGGACAGATAAAGAGACCCAGTACTTC. The chain employs TRBV3-1 (or the pseudogene TRBV3-2) and TRBJ2-5, with D perhaps matching TRBD1 (6 bases). Germline values: CDR1 LGHDT, CDR2 YNNKEL (reference sequence). Trimming took off 8 bases at V and 3 bases at J, with 16 bases between the two ends. This CDR3 is built from 14 residues.

This clone was counted a few times. The chain recombines TRBV18 with TRBJ2-3; 8 bases match TRBD1. Losses at the gene ends were 2 bases for V and 4 bases for J; bases not matched to a gene: 11. This CDR3 is built from 17 residues. CDR1 is KGHSH, CDR2 LQKENI, per germline. CDR3 in DNA: TGTGCCAGCTCACCAGCGGCGAATCAGGGGGCAGCAGATACGCAGTATTTT. This codes for CASSPAANQGAADTQYF.

This clone was recorded once. The gene calls are TRBV5-1 and TRBJ2-2; D not certain. The CDR3 has 14 residues. V was shortened by 3 bases and J by 1 base, with 7 bases between the two germline ends. Germline CDR1 SGHRS, CDR2 YFSETQ. As DNA, the CDR3 is TGCGCCAGCAGCTCTACAGTGAACACCGGGGAGCTGTTTTTT. Protein: CASSSTVNTGELFF.

The CDR3 nucleotides are TGTGCCAGCAGCCTAATGAGATCCTACGAGCAGTACTTC. Its translation: CASSLMRSYEQYF. The rearrangement uses TRBV3-1 (or the pseudogene TRBV3-2) and TRBJ2-7; D is unresolved. CDR1 is LGHDT, CDR2 YNNKEL, per germline (reference sequence). V was shortened by 4 bases and J by 1 base, with 8 bases between the two germline ends. The CDR3 runs 13 residues.

Notes on this clone: At one of its ends the junction is not consistent with the germline gene, which may arise from a read error. V is TRBV7-6 and J is TRBJ2-2; 10 nucleotides match TRBD1. Germline V CDR1 and CDR2: SGHVS, FNYEAQ. The CDR3 sequence is 16 residues long. In DNA form, the CDR3 reads TGTGCCAGCAGCTTAGCGGGACAGGGGAACTCCGGGGAGCTGTTTTTT. It encodes CASSLAGQGNSGELFF. Complete variable domain (other parts from reference TRBV7-6 and TRBJ2-2): GAGVSQSPRYKVTKRGQDVALRCDPISGHVSLYWYRQALGQGPEFLTYFNYEAQQDKSGLPNDRFSAERPEGSISTLTIQRTEQRDSAMYRCASSLAGQGNSGELFFGEGSRLTVL.

The CDR3 region has the DNA TGTGCCAGCACCTCCTCTGGGACAGGGAGCTCTGGGGCCAACGTCCTGACTTTC. Encoded protein: CASTSSGTGSSGANVLTF. This chain links TRBV3-1 (or the pseudogene TRBV3-2) with TRBJ2-6; 9 nucleotides agree with TRBD1. The CDR3 totals 18 residues. Germline-derived CDR1 and CDR2 are LGHDT and YNNKEL (reference sequence). V was clipped by 7 bases and J by 0 bases; unmatched bases: 10.

The rearrangement joins TRBV5-1 to TRBJ2-7; 9 bases map to TRBD2. Germline trimming cut 4 bases from V and 4 bases from J; bases unmatched to any gene: 12. CDR1 and CDR2 from the germline V gene are SGHRS and YFSETQ. This CDR3 has 16 amino acids. The CDR3 loop reads CASSDGEAGGAYEQYF. The CDR3 coding sequence is TGCGCCAGCAGCGATGGCGAAGCGGGAGGTGCTTACGAGCAGTACTTC.

The CDR3 loop is CASSLGPGELFF. The CDR3 DNA sequence: TGTGCCAGCAGTTTAGGGCCCGGGGAGCTGTTTTTT. This chain links TRBV28 with TRBJ2-2; D is unclear. The CDR3 is 12 amino acids. V lost 2 bases and J 6 bases, leaving 4 bases between the germline ends. Germline lookup yields CDR1 MDHEN and CDR2 SYDVKM.

A single count supports this clone. The gene calls are TRBV10-3 and TRBJ2-1; 7 positions agree with TRBD2. Per germline, CDR1 ENHRY and CDR2 SYGVKD. CDR3 length: 11 amino acids. The CDR3 loop is CGAGGSNEQFF. The DNA for the CDR3 is TGTGGGGCGGGCGGGAGCAATGAGCAGTTCTTC.

V usage is TRBV27 and J usage is TRBJ2-7; TRBD2 matches at 10 bases. Germline lookup yields CDR1 MNHEY and CDR2 SMNVEV (reference sequence). The CDR3 runs 14 residues. V was pared by 4 bases and J by 3 bases, with 3 bases of the junction left unmatched. As DNA, the CDR3 is TGTGCCAGCAGTTCGGTAGCGGGAGGCTACGAGCAGTACTTC. This gives the protein CASSSVAGGYEQYF.